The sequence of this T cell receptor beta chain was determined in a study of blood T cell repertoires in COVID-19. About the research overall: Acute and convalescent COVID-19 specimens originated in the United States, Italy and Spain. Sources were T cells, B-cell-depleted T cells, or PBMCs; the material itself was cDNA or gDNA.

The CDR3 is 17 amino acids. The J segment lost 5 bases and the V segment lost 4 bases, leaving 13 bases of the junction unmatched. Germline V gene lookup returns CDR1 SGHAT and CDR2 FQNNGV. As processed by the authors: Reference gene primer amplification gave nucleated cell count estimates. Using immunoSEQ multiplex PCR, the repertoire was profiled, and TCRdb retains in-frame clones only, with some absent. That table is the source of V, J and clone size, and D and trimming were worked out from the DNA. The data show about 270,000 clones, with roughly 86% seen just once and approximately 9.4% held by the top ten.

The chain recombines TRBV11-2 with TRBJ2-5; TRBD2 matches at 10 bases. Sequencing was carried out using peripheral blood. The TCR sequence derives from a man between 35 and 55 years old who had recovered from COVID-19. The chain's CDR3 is CASSSQRGLAVGETQYF. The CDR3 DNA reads TGTGCCAGCAGCTCCCAGCGCGGACTAGCGGTCGGTGAGACCCAGTACTTC. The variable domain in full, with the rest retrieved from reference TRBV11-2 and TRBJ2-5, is EAGVAQSPRYKIIEKRQSVAFWCNPISGHATLYWYQQILGQGPKLLIQFQNNGVVDDSQLPKDRFSAERLKGVDSTLKIQPAKLEDSAVYLCASSSQRGLAVGETQYFGPGTRLLVL.